This entry describes one T cell receptor beta chain. Its recognized antigen is unknown. The input lacks base qualities; no much larger clone sits a single base away. From its cysteine to its phenylalanine, the CDR3 spans 15 amino acids. Of the read, only the CDR3 DNA is kept; its 45 bases are in frame from base 1. Via the germline V gene, CDR1 is SNHLY and CDR2 FYNNEI. V loses 6 bases of germline sequence and J loses 0 bases, and the interval between the two ends is 9 bases. For survey sequencing, tumor libraries mostly used 4.5 to 6 ug of input genomic DNA, with two replicates for each sample. The immunoSEQ hsTCRbeta kit was used to prepare TCRbeta libraries according to the manufacturer's instructions. Sequencing of the completed libraries took place using an Illumina NovaSeq 6000 S4 flow cell after they had been pooled to 3 nM. The original pipeline was this. The immunoSEQ Analyzer handled quality control and preprocessing of the raw data. The analysis was restricted to productive rearrangements, with each unique CDR3 amino acid sequence defining a clonotype. Using the R package tcR, the researchers computed the Gini-Simpson index as their estimate of repertoire clonality. Student's t test was used to compare Gini indices, and Pearson correlation was used to assess associations with tumor size change. TCRdb took over this immuneACCESS table, retaining in-frame rearrangements with V and J assigned. Such tables are incomplete; in checked studies, under half of the missing clones stem from an unresolved V gene, and the remainder is unexplained. D and trimming come from the DNA, and the V and J calls and clone size come from that table. A total of about 7,100 clones appear in this sample, about 55% of them only once. Approximately 6% of the sample rests with the top ten.

The sample's time point label, in plain terms: before neoadjuvant nivolumab. None of the patients had received prior systemic or radiation treatment, and all were newly diagnosed with stage II-IVA oral cavity squamous cell carcinoma. The cohort consisted of patients with HPV-negative, locally advanced oral cavity squamous cell carcinoma. Samples were obtained from a longitudinal correlative study of a single-arm phase II trial of neoadjuvant nivolumab in oral cavity squamous cell carcinoma. Subject-matched pre- and post-treatment PBMCs and tumors from three responders and three non-responders underwent genomic DNA-based TCRbeta sequencing. Genomic DNA was isolated from tumor tissue using the Maxwell RSC DNA from Tissue kit. The record originates from a study of neoadjuvant anti-PD-1 for oral cavity cancer (dated by TCRdb to about 2021). As for the study more broadly: Three to four biweekly doses of nivolumab at 3 mg/kg were mostly administered to patients before curative-intent surgical resection. Patients who did not progress were given a fourth nivolumab dose at about day 43 and had definitive surgical resection on days 50-56. Patients with complete response, partial response or stable disease by RECIST 1.1 were defined as responders, whereas patients with progression were defined as non-responders. The parent correlative cohort had about a dozen patients and a response rate of 30% to 35%.

Beyond this particular receptor, the publication reports: Only a few patients per response group were included in the TCR analyses, and the authors called for validation in larger cohorts. Larger post-treatment sizes of preexisting intratumoral clones correlated with greater tumor shrinkage, suggesting expansion of preexisting clones contributed to response. Higher pretreatment blood Treg/Th17 ratios correlated with higher pretreatment blood TCRbeta clonality and lower post-treatment tumor TCRbeta clonality.

The starting material was tumor tissue, obtained before nivolumab (anti-PD-1) treatment. The sequence was obtained from a person aged 35-79 years with oral cavity squamous cell carcinoma. The chain couples TRBV2 to TRBJ2-6; the D gene identity is not certain. The CDR3 loop reads CASRESGSGANVLTF. The sequence in DNA is TGTGCCAGCAGGGAGTCGGGCTCTGGGGCCAACGTCCTGACTTTC.